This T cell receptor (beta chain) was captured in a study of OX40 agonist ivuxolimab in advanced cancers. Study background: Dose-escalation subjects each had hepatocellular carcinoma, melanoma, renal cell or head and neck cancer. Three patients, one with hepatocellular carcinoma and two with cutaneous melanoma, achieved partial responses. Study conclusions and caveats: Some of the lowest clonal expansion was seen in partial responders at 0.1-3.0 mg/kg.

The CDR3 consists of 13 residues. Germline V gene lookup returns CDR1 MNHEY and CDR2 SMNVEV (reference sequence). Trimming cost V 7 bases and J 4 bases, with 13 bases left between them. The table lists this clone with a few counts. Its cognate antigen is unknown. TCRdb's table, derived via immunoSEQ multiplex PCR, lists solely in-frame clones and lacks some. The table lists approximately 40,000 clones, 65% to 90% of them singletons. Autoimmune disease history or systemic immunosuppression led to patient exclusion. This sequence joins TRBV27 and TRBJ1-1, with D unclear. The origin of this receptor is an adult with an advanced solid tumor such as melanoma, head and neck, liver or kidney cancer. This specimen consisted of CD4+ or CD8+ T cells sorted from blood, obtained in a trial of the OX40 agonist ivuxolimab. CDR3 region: CASKYAPGTEAFF. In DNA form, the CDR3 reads TGTGCCAGCAAGTACGCCCCCGGCACTGAAGCTTTCTTT.